This T cell receptor (beta chain) was sequenced for a study of long-term antiretroviral therapy in people with HIV. Broader study findings: Narrower CDR3 length ranges marked HIV repertoires relative to controls. Post-ART diversity increased but stayed below transplant donor controls.

Trimming took 4 bases from V and 2 from J, leaving 15 bases between them. In germline, CDR1 is MNHEY, CDR2 SVGAGI. The CDR3 is 15 residues long. Remarks on this clone: The antigen is unknown.

Survey level was the resolution at which the v3.0 immunoSEQ assay ran. Generated by immunoSEQ multiplex PCR, the TCRdb table keeps only in-frame clones and is missing some. This sample carries some 11,000 clones, under 85% of them seen once, and the ten largest clones take roughly 16%. The chain links TRBV6-5 to TRBJ2-7; maybe TRBD2 (6 bases). Sample: unsorted PBMCs, taken 3.4 years after starting antiretroviral therapy. The source of this sequence is a man in his forties or fifties with HIV. CDR3 DNA: TGTGCCAGCAGTTTGATTAGCGGATCGGCCTACGAGCAGTACTTC. Translating gives CASSLISGSAYEQYF.